Below, 8 T cell receptor beta chains from the same sample are listed, as sequenced in a study of OX40 agonist ivuxolimab in advanced cancers. Measured with immunoSEQ multiplex PCR; TCRdb has only the in-frame clones, and not every one. The table has some 94,000 clones, about 96% seen once. Sequenced here: CD4+ or CD8+ T cells sorted from blood, sampled in a trial of the OX40 agonist ivuxolimab. The origin of the receptors is an adult with an advanced solid tumor such as melanoma, head and neck, liver or kidney cancer.

V usage is TRBV13 and J usage is TRBJ2-4; no clear D gene. This CDR3 has 14 amino acids. V was trimmed by 3 bases and J by 0 bases, leaving 6 bases between them. The germline gives CDR1 PRHDT, CDR2 FYEKMQ (reference sequence). DNA for the CDR3: TGTGCCAGCAGCTTGTGGGTAGCCAAAAACATTCAGTACTTC. Amino acid sequence: CASSLWVAKNIQYF.

Here the CDR3 reads CASSFEVAGSAGELFF. Here the CDR3 DNA reads TGTGCCAGCAGTTTTGAGGTAGCGGGAAGTGCCGGGGAGCTGTTTTTT. The chain couples TRBV27 to TRBJ2-2; 8 positions match TRBD2. There are 16 residues in the CDR3. In germline, CDR1 is MNHEY, CDR2 SMNVEV (reference sequence). The V segment lost 3 bases and the J segment 6 bases; nucleotides outside the gene matches: 9.

This rearrangement joins TRBV4-2 to TRBJ2-7, with 9 bases lining up with TRBD2. This CDR3 has 15 amino acids. Germline assignment: CDR1 LGHNA and CDR2 YNFKEQ. Trimming took 6 bases from V and 1 from J; bases not matched to a gene: 7. The CDR3 coding sequence is TGTGCCAGCAGAGCGGTGACTAGCGGATCCTACGAGCAGTACTTC. Translating gives CASRAVTSGSYEQYF.

The chain uses TRBV7-6 and TRBJ2-1; 10 bases align to TRBD2. The CDR3 is 14 residues long. Trimming cost V 4 bases and J 9 bases; bases outside gene matches: 6. Germline V CDR1 and CDR2: SGHVS, FNYEAQ. Here the CDR3 DNA reads TGTGCCAGCAGCTGGAGCGGGGGGGCCAGTGAGCAGTTCTTC. It encodes CASSWSGGASEQFF.

The chain has TRBV5-1 and TRBJ2-1; the D gene could be TRBD1 or TRBD2 (6 bases each). The CDR3 consists of 15 residues. The ends were cut back, 0 bases at V and 7 bases at J, with 14 bases in the middle. Germline assignment: CDR1 SGHRS and CDR2 YFSETQ. The CDR3 DNA follows: TGCGCCAGCAGCTTGGAGGGGGGCGCAGGGAATGAGCAGTTCTTC. Translation gives CASSLEGGAGNEQFF.

The chain is built from TRBV2 and TRBJ2-7; D remains ambiguous. Germline loops: CDR1 SNHLY, CDR2 FYNNEI. Trimming removed 2 bases at V and 0 bases at J, with 11 bases between. The CDR3 sequence is 15 residues long. The CDR3 bases are TGTGCCAGCAGTGAAAGTGGACGGAGCTCCTACGAGCAGTACTTC. It codes for CASSESGRSSYEQYF. The full variable domain, its missing parts supplied by reference TRBV2 and TRBJ2-7, is EPEVTQTPSHQVTQMGQEVILRCVPISNHLYFYWYRQILGQKVEFLVSFYNNEISEKSEIFDDQFSVERPDGSNFTLKIRSTKLEDSAMYFCASSESGRSSYEQYFGPGTRLTVT.

The chain uses TRBV28 and TRBJ2-7; TRBD1 or TRBD2 may be the D gene (5 bases each). Deletions cut 5 bases from V and 0 bases from J, with 20 bases between. The germline V gene encodes CDR1 MDHEN and CDR2 SYDVKM. The CDR3 sequence is 17 residues long. This CDR3 is CASSPYPGRDPSYEQYF. DNA of the CDR3: TGTGCCAGCAGTCCCTACCCCGGCCGGGACCCCTCCTACGAGCAGTACTTC.

The chain is built from TRBV4-1 and TRBJ2-1; D remains ambiguous. This CDR3 has 16 amino acids. Between the trimmed V and J ends, which lost 3 bases and 4 bases, there was a span of 16 bases. Per germline, CDR1 MGHRA and CDR2 YSYEKL. Written as DNA, the CDR3 is TGCGCCAGCAGCCATCGACCGGGCTCGCTTTACAATGAGCAGTTCTTC. Its translation is CASSHRPGSLYNEQFF.